The clone carrying this TCR beta chain is identified as medium-sized from frequency. What it binds is unknown. These data originate in a study of T cell clusters in autoimmune cytopenias. Each sample's input was 250 ng genomic DNA, 35,000 to 40,000 genome equivalents. General study results and limits: No experiment has yet validated the function of the T cell clusters defined in silico.

One tube held mixed TRB-A and TRB-B primer pools for touch-down PCR. TCRdb re-called the multiplex PCR reads and shows each CDR3 protein once, DNA omitted. This table holds 14,000 to 15,000 distinct CDR3 sequences. This same sample was also part of a study on T cell repertoires in aging, cancer and after chemotherapy. That investigation notes: Compared with age-matched healthy donors, untreated hematological or solid cancer patients showed higher blood TCR clonality. Healthy donors lost TCR diversity with age mainly through richness, cancer patients through richness and evenness. Across the chemotherapy interval, each cancer cohort showed higher median generation probability, suggesting thymic rebound.

This receptor was obtained from a human donor in good health. The sequenced sample was peripheral blood.

CDR3 protein: CAWSSPGVSETYEQFF. This rearrangement joins TRBV30 to TRBJ2-1; as DNA is missing, the TRBD2 call by TCRdb cannot be tested. The CDR3 spans 16 residues. The germline gives CDR1 GTSNPN, CDR2 SVGIG (reference sequence).